Sequencing of this T cell receptor (beta chain) was carried out in a study of cytomegalovirus exposure and HLA in healthy donors. General study points: Prior analysis indicated that the majority of TCR beta V segments exhibited productivity approximately 87% or approximately 30% of the time. Altogether, some 170 TCR beta chains were recorded as cytomegalovirus-associated.

The PCR made use of 60 Vbeta and 13 Jbeta primers. TCRdb keeps only in-frame clones here, not all; method: immunoSEQ multiplex PCR. The sample has approximately 130,000 clones, approximately 85% seen once. The CDR3 is 13 residues long. Germline V gene data show CDR1 as SGHDN and CDR2 as FVKESK. Trimming took 1 base from V and 12 from J, leaving 16 bases between them. Remarks on this clone: Antigen: not known.

J is TRBJ2-7 and V is TRBV14; tentatively, D is TRBD1 (5 bases). Sequences were obtained from PBMCs. The origin of this receptor is a woman in her 30s in good health and CMV-seropositive. This chain's CDR3 is CASSQGRQSHRYF. CDR3 DNA: TGTGCCAGCAGCCAAGGGAGACAGTCCCACCGGTACTTC.